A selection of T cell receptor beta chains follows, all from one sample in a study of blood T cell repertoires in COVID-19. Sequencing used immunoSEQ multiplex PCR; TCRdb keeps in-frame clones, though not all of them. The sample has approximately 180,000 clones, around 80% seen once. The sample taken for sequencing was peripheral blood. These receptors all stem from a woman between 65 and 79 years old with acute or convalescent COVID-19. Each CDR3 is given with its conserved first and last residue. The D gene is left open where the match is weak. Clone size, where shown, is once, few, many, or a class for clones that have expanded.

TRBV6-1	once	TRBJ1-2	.	TGTGCCAGCAGTGAACGCCGGACAGTCTATGGCTACACCTTC	CASSERRTVYGYTF
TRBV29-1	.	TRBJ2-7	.	TGCAGCGTTGCTCCACAGGTCAGCTCCTACGAGCAGTACTTC	CSVAPQVSSYEQYF
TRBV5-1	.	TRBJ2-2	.	TGCGCCAGCAGCACCCCCGGGGGACGCACCGGGGAGCTGTTTTTT	CASSTPGGRTGELFF
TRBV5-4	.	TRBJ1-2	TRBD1	TGTGCCAGCAGCTCGTCAACTGCAGGGGGTATGAATGGCTACACCTTC	CASSSSTAGGMNGYTF
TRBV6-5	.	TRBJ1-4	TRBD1	TGTGCCAGCAGACCAGGGGGCGAGGGAGAAAAACTGTTTTTT	CASRPGGEGEKLFF
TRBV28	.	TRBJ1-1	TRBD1	TGTGCCAGCAGCCGGGACAGGGAAGCTTTCTTT	CASSRDREAFF
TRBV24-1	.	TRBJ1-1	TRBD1	TGTGCCACCAGTGATTTGAGACAGGGGCATGGAGCTTTCTTT	CATSDLRQGHGAFF
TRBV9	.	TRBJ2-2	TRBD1	TGTGCCAGCAGCGTCTCCCCAGGGGGCGCAAACACCGGGGAGCTGTTTTTT	CASSVSPGGANTGELFF
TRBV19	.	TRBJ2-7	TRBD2	TGTGCCAGTAGTGCCTGGACTAGCGGGAGAGCTAGCTCCTACGAGCAGTACTTC	CASSAWTSGRASSYEQYF
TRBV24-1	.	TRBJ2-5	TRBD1	TGTGCCACCAGTGACTTGACAGGGAAAAGTGAGACCCAGTACTTC	CATSDLTGKSETQYF
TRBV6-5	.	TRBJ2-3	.	TGTGCCAGCCTCGACACCAACACAGATACGCAGTATTTT	CASLDTNTDTQYF
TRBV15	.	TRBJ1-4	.	TGTGCCACCAGCCCTTTCCGGGGGGGAGGTGAAAAACTGTTTTTT	CATSPFRGGGEKLFF
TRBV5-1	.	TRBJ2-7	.	TGCGCCAGCAGCTTCCGGGAGAGGTACGAGCAGTACTTC	CASSFRERYEQYF
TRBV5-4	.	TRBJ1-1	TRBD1	TGTGCCAGCAGCATAAACCGGGACAGGGCCACTGAAGCTTTCTTT	CASSINRDRATEAFF
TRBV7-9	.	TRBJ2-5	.	TGTGCCAGCGGCGGGACCGAGTGGGAGACCCAGTACTTC	CASGGTEWETQYF
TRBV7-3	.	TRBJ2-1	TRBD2	TGTGCCAGCAGCTTAGCGGGGGGGCCCTACAATGAGCAGTTCTTC	CASSLAGGPYNEQFF
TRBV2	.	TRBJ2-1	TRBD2	TGTGCCAGCAGCTTGACTAGCGGGTACAATGAGCAGTTCTTC	CASSLTSGYNEQFF
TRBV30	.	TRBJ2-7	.	TGTGCCTGGAGTGTAATGGGGAGTCCCCTGTACGAGCAGTACTTC	CAWSVMGSPLYEQYF
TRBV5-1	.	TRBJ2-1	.	TGCGCCAGCAGCTTGGACTCCTTCAATGAGCAGTTCTTC	CASSLDSFNEQFF
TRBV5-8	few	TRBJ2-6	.	TGTGCCAGCAGCTCTGGACCGGGGGGGGCCAACGTCCTGACTTTC	CASSSGPGGANVLTF
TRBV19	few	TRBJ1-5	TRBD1	TGTGCCAGTAGTATAGATTTGAGGGGACAGGGGTATCAGCCCCAGCATTTT	CASSIDLRGQGYQPQHF
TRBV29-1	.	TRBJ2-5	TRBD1	TGCAGCGTTCCCGGACAGGAAACGGCAGAGACCCAGTACTTC	CSVPGQETAETQYF
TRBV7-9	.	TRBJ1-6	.	TGTGCCAGCAGCTTCCGGGAGTCTAATTCACCCCTCCACTTT	CASSFRESNSPLHF
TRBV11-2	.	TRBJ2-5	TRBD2	TGTGCCAGCAGCTTAGGGGGTAGCGGGCCTCCGGAGACCCAGTACTTC	CASSLGGSGPPETQYF
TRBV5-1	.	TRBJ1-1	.	TGCGCCAGCAGCTTGGCGGACAGCGCTGAAGCTTTCTTT	CASSLADSAEAFF
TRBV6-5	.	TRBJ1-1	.	TGTGCCAGCAGTTACTCGAAGGGGACACCTGAAGCTTTCTTT	CASSYSKGTPEAFF
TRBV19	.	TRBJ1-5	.	TGTGCCAGTAGTTCACAGGGAAATCAGCCCCAGCATTTT	CASSSQGNQPQHF
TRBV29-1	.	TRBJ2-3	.	TGCAGCGTTGATGCAGGGGCTGTCGCAGATACGCAGTATTTT	CSVDAGAVADTQYF
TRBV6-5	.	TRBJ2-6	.	TGTGCCAGCAGTCCTGACAGGGCGGGGGTCCTGACTTTC	CASSPDRAGVLTF
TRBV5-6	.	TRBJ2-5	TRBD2	TGTGCCAGCAGCTTGGTGGCGGGGGTAGAGACCCAGTACTTC	CASSLVAGVETQYF
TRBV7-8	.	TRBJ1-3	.	TGTGCCAGCAGCTGGGGGGGCGGCTCTGGAAACACCATATATTTT	CASSWGGGSGNTIYF
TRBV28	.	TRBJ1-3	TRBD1	TGTGCCAGCAGTTTAGGGACAGGGGTTGTGAGACACATATATTTT	CASSLGTGVVRHIYF
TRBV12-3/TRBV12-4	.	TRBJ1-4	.	TGTGCCAGCAGTTTACAGAATGAAAAACTGTTTTTT	CASSLQNEKLFF
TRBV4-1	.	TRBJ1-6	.	TGCGCCAGCAGCCAAGGTTTTGGGGGGAATTCACCCCTCCACTTT	CASSQGFGGNSPLHF
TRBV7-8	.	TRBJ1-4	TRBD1	TGTGCCAGCAGCCCTCGGACAGGGTCTAATGAAAAACTGTTTTTT	CASSPRTGSNEKLFF
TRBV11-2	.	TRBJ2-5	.	TGTGCCAGCAGCCTTCAGGGATTCAGAGAAGCCCAGTACTTC	CASSLQGFREAQYF
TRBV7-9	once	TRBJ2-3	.	TGTGCCAGCAGCTTAGGACAGGCCACAGATACGCAGTATTTT	CASSLGQATDTQYF
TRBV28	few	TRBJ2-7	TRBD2	TGTGCCAGCAGTGGGACTAGCGTATCAATCCCCTACGAGCAGTACTTC	CASSGTSVSIPYEQYF
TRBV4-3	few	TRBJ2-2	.	TGCGCCAGCAGCCAAGTCCTCTACACCGGGGAGCTGTTTTTT	CASSQVLYTGELFF
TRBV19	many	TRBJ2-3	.	TGTGCCAGTAACGGACTGGCTAGCACAGATACGCAGTATTTT	CASNGLASTDTQYF
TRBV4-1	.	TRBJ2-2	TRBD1	TGCGCCAGCAGCCTAGGACAGGGTTACACCGGGGAGCTGTTTTTT	CASSLGQGYTGELFF